The rows below give T cell receptor beta chains drawn from one sample of a study of blood T cell repertoires in COVID-19. The table came from immunoSEQ multiplex PCR; TCRdb's copy has only in-frame clones and leaves some out. The top ten hold around 7.2% of the sample, which has 200,000 to 300,000 clones, around 90% seen once. Sequencing input: peripheral blood. The origin of the receptors is a man in his sixties who had recovered from COVID-19. CDR3s include the opening cysteine and the closing phenylalanine or tryptophan. A D gene is named only where the DNA matches it firmly. Part of the rows lack a size; the others show once, few, many or a class for expanded clones.

V: TRBV29-1
size: .
D: .
J: TRBJ1-4
CDR3: CSLQGANEKLFF
DNA: TGCAGCCTCCAAGGGGCTAATGAAAAACTGTTTTTT

V: TRBV12-5
size: .
D: .
J: TRBJ2-4
CDR3: CASGLSGSQNIQYF
DNA: TGTGCTAGTGGTTTGTCCGGGAGTCAAAACATTCAGTACTTC

V: TRBV5-1
size: .
D: TRBD1
J: TRBJ2-1
CDR3: CASSLVQGAKNEQFF
DNA: TGCGCCAGCAGCTTGGTGCAGGGGGCGAAGAATGAGCAGTTCTTC

V: TRBV30
size: .
D: TRBD1
J: TRBJ2-3
CDR3: CAWKPKPGQGARSTDTQYF
DNA: TGTGCCTGGAAACCGAAACCGGGACAGGGGGCTAGGAGCACAGATACGCAGTATTTT

V: TRBV6-6
size: .
D: TRBD1
J: TRBJ1-1
CDR3: CASRTGDVFTEAFF
DNA: TGTGCCAGCAGGACAGGGGACGTCTTCACTGAAGCTTTCTTT

V: TRBV5-1
size: .
D: .
J: TRBJ2-7
CDR3: CASSFVAGANEQYF
DNA: TGCGCCAGCAGCTTTGTGGCGGGGGCCAACGAGCAGTACTTC

V: TRBV19
size: .
D: TRBD1
J: TRBJ2-2
CDR3: CASSIGATGSATGELFF
DNA: TGTGCCAGTAGTATAGGTGCGACAGGGTCGGCCACCGGGGAGCTGTTTTTT

V: TRBV7-6
size: .
D: TRBD2
J: TRBJ2-1
CDR3: CASSLLVAGGLDEQFF
DNA: TGTGCCAGCAGCTTATTAGTAGCGGGGGGGCTGGATGAGCAGTTCTTC

V: TRBV5-1
size: .
D: TRBD1
J: TRBJ2-2
CDR3: CASSPGQGIFTGELFF
DNA: TGCGCCAGCAGCCCGGGACAGGGGATATTCACCGGGGAGCTGTTTTTT

V: TRBV19
size: .
D: .
J: TRBJ2-7
CDR3: CASSMRGSSYEQYF
DNA: TGTGCCAGTAGTATGAGGGGGTCCTCCTACGAGCAGTACTTC

V: TRBV6-5
size: .
D: TRBD1
J: TRBJ1-2
CDR3: CASSLQGNGYTF
DNA: TGTGCCAGCAGTTTACAGGGGAATGGCTACACCTTC

V: TRBV28
size: .
D: TRBD1
J: TRBJ1-2
CDR3: CASRIPPGTGGMDYGYTF
DNA: TGTGCCAGCAGGATACCACCTGGAACAGGGGGCATGGACTATGGCTACACCTTC

V: TRBV6-1
size: .
D: .
J: TRBJ1-1
CDR3: CASSEKNRHYEAFF
DNA: TGTGCCAGCAGTGAAAAGAACAGGCACTATGAAGCTTTCTTT

V: TRBV9
size: .
D: .
J: TRBJ1-6
CDR3: CASSVGRNSPLHF
DNA: TGTGCCAGCAGCGTAGGGAGAAATTCACCCCTCCACTTT

V: TRBV5-1
size: .
D: TRBD2
J: TRBJ2-3
CDR3: CASSSSFRGEGTDTQYF
DNA: TGCGCCAGCAGCTCATCATTCCGGGGGGAGGGCACAGATACGCAGTATTTT

V: TRBV6-5
size: .
D: TRBD1
J: TRBJ1-2
CDR3: CASSYSDRVGGYTF
DNA: TGTGCCAGCAGTTACTCCGACAGGGTAGGCGGCTACACCTTC

V: TRBV7-7
size: .
D: TRBD2
J: TRBJ2-1
CDR3: CASSLSPWGLALSYNEQFF
DNA: TGTGCCAGCAGCTTAAGCCCGTGGGGACTAGCCCTCTCCTACAATGAGCAGTTCTTC

V: TRBV5-6
size: .
D: TRBD1
J: TRBJ2-7
CDR3: CASSSHGTGLYEQYF
DNA: TGTGCCAGCAGTTCCCACGGGACAGGTCTCTACGAGCAGTACTTC

V: TRBV3-1/TRBV3-2
size: .
D: .
J: TRBJ1-2
CDR3: CASSPTTARSAFYGYTF
DNA: TGTGCCAGCAGCCCTACTACGGCTCGTTCTGCCTTCTATGGCTACACCTTC

V: TRBV12-3/TRBV12-4
size: .
D: .
J: TRBJ1-2
CDR3: CASSFRVLDGYTF
DNA: TGTGCCAGCAGTTTCAGGGTGTTGGATGGCTACACCTTC

V: TRBV11-3
size: .
D: .
J: TRBJ1-2
CDR3: CASSPWPGGYYGYTF
DNA: TGTGCCAGCAGCCCCTGGCCGGGGGGATACTATGGCTACACCTTC

V: TRBV2
size: once
D: .
J: TRBJ1-2
CDR3: CASSEQFYGYTF
DNA: TGTGCCAGCAGTGAGCAGTTCTATGGCTACACCTTC

V: TRBV19
size: .
D: TRBD1
J: TRBJ2-5
CDR3: CASSIWDRVYF
DNA: TGTGCCAGTAGTATTTGGGACAGGGTTTACTTC

V: TRBV6-1
size: .
D: TRBD1
J: TRBJ2-7
CDR3: CASSPGQGSYEQYF
DNA: TGTGCCAGCAGCCCAGGACAGGGCTCCTACGAGCAGTACTTC

V: TRBV6-5
size: .
D: TRBD1
J: TRBJ2-7
CDR3: CASSFPGQGVYEQYF
DNA: TGTGCCAGCAGTTTTCCGGGACAGGGGGTTTACGAGCAGTACTTC

V: TRBV10-3
size: .
D: .
J: TRBJ2-5
CDR3: CAISERTKKTGIGTQYF
DNA: TGTGCCATCAGTGAGCGCACCAAAAAAACAGGGATTGGGACCCAGTACTTC

V: TRBV27
size: .
D: .
J: TRBJ2-2
CDR3: CASSSKTGELFF
DNA: TGTGCCAGCAGTTCCAAAACCGGGGAGCTGTTTTTT

V: TRBV7-8
size: .
D: TRBD1
J: TRBJ1-2
CDR3: CASSPYTRTGIYGYTF
DNA: TGTGCCAGCAGCCCCTATACCCGGACAGGGATCTATGGCTACACCTTC

V: TRBV19
size: .
D: .
J: TRBJ2-1
CDR3: CASSIGGEQFF
DNA: TGTGCCAGTAGTATCGGGGGTGAGCAGTTCTTC

V: TRBV7-6
size: .
D: TRBD1
J: TRBJ1-4
CDR3: CASSSAGTGAEKLFF
DNA: TGTGCCAGCAGCTCTGCCGGGACAGGGGCTGAAAAACTGTTTTTT

V: TRBV9
size: .
D: .
J: TRBJ2-6
CDR3: CASSVVGVSGANVLTF
DNA: TGTGCCAGCAGCGTAGTAGGAGTCTCTGGGGCCAACGTCCTGACTTTC

V: TRBV18
size: .
D: .
J: TRBJ2-1
CDR3: CASSPNRADEQFF
DNA: TGTGCCAGCTCACCGAACAGGGCTGATGAGCAGTTCTTC

V: TRBV3-1/TRBV3-2
size: .
D: .
J: TRBJ1-1
CDR3: CASSQTGDTEAFF
DNA: TGTGCCAGCAGCCAAACAGGTGACACTGAAGCTTTCTTT

V: TRBV12-5
size: .
D: TRBD1
J: TRBJ2-3
CDR3: CASGFTLPRDSRTDTQYF
DNA: TGTGCTAGTGGTTTCACCCTCCCGAGGGACAGCCGCACAGATACGCAGTATTTT

V: TRBV5-1
size: .
D: .
J: TRBJ2-7
CDR3: CASSWAARGTDEQYF
DNA: TGCGCCAGCAGCTGGGCGGCGCGGGGAACCGACGAGCAGTACTTC

V: TRBV19
size: .
D: TRBD2
J: TRBJ2-5
CDR3: CASSRGEVSGGPKETQYF
DNA: TGTGCCAGCTCCCGAGGGGAAGTTAGCGGGGGTCCTAAAGAGACCCAGTACTTC

V: TRBV7-2
size: .
D: .
J: TRBJ1-5
CDR3: CASSLQGNQPQHF
DNA: TGTGCCAGCAGCTTACAGGGAAATCAGCCCCAGCATTTT

V: TRBV5-5
size: .
D: .
J: TRBJ1-5
CDR3: CASSRQLYSNQPQHF
DNA: TGTGCCAGCAGCCGACAGCTTTATAGCAATCAGCCCCAGCATTTT

V: TRBV6-5
size: .
D: TRBD1
J: TRBJ1-1
CDR3: CASRTTGVNTEAFF
DNA: TGTGCCAGCAGGACGACAGGGGTGAACACTGAAGCTTTCTTT

V: TRBV7-9
size: .
D: TRBD1
J: TRBJ2-1
CDR3: CASSFRGQAEQFF
DNA: TGTGCCAGCAGCTTCAGGGGGCAGGCTGAGCAGTTCTTC

V: TRBV6-5
size: few
D: .
J: TRBJ2-7
CDR3: CASGEPKAGAHEQYF
DNA: TGTGCCAGCGGGGAGCCCAAGGCAGGGGCCCACGAGCAGTACTTC